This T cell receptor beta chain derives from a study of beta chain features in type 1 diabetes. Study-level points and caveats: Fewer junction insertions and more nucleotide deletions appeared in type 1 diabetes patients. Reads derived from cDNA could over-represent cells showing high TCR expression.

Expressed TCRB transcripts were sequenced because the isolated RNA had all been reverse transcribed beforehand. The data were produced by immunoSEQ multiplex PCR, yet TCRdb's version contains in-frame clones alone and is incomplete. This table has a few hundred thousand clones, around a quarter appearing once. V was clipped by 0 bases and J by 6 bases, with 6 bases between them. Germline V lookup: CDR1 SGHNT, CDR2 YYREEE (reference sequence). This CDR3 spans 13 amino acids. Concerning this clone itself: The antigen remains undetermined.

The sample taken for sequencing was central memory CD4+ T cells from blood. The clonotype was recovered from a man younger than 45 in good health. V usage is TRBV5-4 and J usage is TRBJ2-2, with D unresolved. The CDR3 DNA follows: TGTGCCAGCAGCTTGGGCGCTGCCGGGGAGCTGTTTTTT. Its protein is CASSLGAAGELFF.